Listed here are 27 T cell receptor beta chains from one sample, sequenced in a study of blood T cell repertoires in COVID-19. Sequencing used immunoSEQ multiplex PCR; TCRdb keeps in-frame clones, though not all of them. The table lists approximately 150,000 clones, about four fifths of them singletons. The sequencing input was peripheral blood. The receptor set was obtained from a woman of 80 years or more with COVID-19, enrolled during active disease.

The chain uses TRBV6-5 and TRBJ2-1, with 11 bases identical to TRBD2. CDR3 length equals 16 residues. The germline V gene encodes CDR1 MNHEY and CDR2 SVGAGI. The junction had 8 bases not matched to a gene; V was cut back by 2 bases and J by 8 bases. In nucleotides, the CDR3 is TGTGCCAGCAGTTACCTCCGGACTAGCGGGTATGATGAGCAGTTCTTC. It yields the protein CASSYLRTSGYDEQFF.

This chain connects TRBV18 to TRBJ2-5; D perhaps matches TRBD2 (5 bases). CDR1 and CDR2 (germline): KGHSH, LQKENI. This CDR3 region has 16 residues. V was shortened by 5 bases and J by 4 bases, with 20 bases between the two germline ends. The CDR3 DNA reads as TGTGCCAGCTCATTGACAAGGGCCGAGGGCGCAGAGACCCAGTACTTC. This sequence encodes CASSLTRAEGAETQYF.

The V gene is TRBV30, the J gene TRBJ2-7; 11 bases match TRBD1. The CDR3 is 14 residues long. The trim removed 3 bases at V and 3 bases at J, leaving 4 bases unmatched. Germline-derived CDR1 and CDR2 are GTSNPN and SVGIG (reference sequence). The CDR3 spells CAWRRGTGGYEQYF. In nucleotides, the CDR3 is TGTGCCTGGAGGAGGGGGACAGGGGGCTACGAGCAGTACTTC. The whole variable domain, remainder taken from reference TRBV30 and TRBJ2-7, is SQTIHQWPATLVQPVGSPLSLECTVEGTSNPNLYWYRQAAGRGLQLLFYSVGIGQISSEVPQNLSASRPQDRQFILSSKKLLLSDSGFYLCAWRRGTGGYEQYFGPGTRLTVT.

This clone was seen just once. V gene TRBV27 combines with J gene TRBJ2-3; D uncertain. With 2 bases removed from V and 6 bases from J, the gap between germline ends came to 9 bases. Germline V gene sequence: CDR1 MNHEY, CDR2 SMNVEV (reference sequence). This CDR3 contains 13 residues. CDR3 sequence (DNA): TGTGCCAGCAGTTTAGAAGCTTGGGATACGCAGTATTTT. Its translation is CASSLEAWDTQYF.

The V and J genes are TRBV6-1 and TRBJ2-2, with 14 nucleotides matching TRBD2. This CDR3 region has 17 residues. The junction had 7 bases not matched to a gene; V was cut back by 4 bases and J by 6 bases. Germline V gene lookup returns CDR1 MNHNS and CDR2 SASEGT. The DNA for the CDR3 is TGTGCCAGCAGTGCAATTGGGACTAGCGGGAGTCCCGGGGAGCTGTTTTTT. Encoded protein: CASSAIGTSGSPGELFF.

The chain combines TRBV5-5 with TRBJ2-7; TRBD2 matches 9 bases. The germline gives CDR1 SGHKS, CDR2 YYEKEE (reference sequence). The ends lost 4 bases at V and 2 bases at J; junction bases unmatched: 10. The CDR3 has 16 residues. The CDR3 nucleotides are TGTGCCAGCAGCGCCCCTGAGCGGGGGGCCGCCTACGAGCAGTACTTC. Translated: CASSAPERGAAYEQYF.

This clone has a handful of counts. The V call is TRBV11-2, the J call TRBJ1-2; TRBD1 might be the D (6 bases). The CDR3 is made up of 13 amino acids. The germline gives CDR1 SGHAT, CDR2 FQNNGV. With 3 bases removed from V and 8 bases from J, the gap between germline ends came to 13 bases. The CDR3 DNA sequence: TGTGCCAGCAGCTTTAGGGGGTCTTGGGGCTACACCTTC. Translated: CASSFRGSWGYTF.

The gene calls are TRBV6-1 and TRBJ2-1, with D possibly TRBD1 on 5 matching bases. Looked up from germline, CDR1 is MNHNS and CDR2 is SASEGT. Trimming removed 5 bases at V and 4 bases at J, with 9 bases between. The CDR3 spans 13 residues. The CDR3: CASSYTGYNEQFF. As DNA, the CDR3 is TGTGCCAGCAGTTATACAGGATACAATGAGCAGTTCTTC.

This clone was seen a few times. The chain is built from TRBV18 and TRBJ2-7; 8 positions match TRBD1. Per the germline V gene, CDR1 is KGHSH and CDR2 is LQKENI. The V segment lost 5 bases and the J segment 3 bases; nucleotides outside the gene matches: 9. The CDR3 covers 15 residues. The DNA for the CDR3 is TGTGCCAGCTCAATTGCCGGACAGGGTCGCTACGAGCAGTACTTC. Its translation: CASSIAGQGRYEQYF.

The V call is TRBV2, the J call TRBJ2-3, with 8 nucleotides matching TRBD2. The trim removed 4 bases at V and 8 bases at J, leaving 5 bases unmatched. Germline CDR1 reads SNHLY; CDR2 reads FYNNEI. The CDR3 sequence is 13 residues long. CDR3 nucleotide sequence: TGTGCCAGCAGTGCCGGGAGGGCGGGTACGCAGTATTTT. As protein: CASSAGRAGTQYF.

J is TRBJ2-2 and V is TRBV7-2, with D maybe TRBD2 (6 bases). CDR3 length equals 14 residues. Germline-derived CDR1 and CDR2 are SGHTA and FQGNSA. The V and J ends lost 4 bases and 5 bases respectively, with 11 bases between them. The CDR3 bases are TGTGCCAGCAGCTCCCCTAGCGCAACCGGGGAGCTGTTTTTT. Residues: CASSSPSATGELFF. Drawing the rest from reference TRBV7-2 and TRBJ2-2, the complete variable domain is GAGVSQSPSNKVTEKGKDVELRCDPISGHTALYWYRQSLGQGLEFLIYFQGNSAPDKSGLPSDRFSAERTGGSVSTLTIQRTQQEDSAVYLCASSSPSATGELFFGEGSRLTVL.

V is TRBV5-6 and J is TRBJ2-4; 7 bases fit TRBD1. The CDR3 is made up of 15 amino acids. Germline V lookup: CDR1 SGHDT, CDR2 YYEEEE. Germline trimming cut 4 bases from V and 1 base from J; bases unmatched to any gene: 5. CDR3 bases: TGTGCCAGCAGCCAAGACAGGGAGGCCAAAAACATTCAGTACTTC. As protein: CASSQDREAKNIQYF.

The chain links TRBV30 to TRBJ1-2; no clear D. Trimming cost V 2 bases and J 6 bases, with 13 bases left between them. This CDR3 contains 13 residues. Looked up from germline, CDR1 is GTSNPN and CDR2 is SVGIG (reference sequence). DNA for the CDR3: TGTGCCTGGAGTTTCCGGGGAAGGAATGGCTACACCTTC. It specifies CAWSFRGRNGYTF. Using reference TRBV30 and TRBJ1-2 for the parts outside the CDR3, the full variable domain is SQTIHQWPATLVQPVGSPLSLECTVEGTSNPNLYWYRQAAGRGLQLLFYSVGIGQISSEVPQNLSASRPQDRQFILSSKKLLLSDSGFYLCAWSFRGRNGYTFGSGTRLTVV.

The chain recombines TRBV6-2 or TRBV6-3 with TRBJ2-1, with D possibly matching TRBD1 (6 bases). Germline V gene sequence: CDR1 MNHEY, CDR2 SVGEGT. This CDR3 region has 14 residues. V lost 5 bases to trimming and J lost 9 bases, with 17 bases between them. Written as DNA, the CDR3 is TGTGCCAGCAGTCCCCATGCCTACAGGGCTGAGCAGTTCTTC. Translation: CASSPHAYRAEQFF.

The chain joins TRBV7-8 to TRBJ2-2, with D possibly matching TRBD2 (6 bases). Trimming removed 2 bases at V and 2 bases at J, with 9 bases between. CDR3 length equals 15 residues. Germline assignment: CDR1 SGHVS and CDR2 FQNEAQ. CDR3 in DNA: TGTGCCAGCAGCTTAAAACTAGCCAACACCGGGGAGCTGTTTTTT. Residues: CASSLKLANTGELFF.

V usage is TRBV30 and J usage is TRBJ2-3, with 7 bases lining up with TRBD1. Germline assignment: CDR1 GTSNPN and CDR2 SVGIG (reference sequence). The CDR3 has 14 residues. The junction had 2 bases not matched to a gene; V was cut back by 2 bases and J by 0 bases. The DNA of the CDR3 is TGTGCCTGGAGTCCGGGACAGAGCACAGATACGCAGTATTTT. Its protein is CAWSPGQSTDTQYF.

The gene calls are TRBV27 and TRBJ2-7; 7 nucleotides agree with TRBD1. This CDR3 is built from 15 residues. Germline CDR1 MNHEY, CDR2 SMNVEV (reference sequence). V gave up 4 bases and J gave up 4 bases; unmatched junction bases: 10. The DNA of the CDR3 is TGTGCCAGCAGTTCCCCCTCGACAGGGTCTTACGAGCAGTACTTC. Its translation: CASSSPSTGSYEQYF.

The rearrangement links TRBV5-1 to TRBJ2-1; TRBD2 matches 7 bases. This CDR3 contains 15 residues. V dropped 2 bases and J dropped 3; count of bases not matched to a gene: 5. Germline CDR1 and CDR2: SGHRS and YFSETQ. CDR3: CASSLSGTYYNEQFF. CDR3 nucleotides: TGCGCCAGCAGCTTAAGCGGGACGTACTACAATGAGCAGTTCTTC.

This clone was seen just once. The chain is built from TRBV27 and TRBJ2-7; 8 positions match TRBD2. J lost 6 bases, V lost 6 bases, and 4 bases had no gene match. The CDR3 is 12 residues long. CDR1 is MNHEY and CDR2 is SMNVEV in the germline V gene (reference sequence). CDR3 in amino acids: CASSPGGREQYF. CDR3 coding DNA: TGTGCCAGCAGCCCGGGAGGGCGCGAGCAGTACTTC.

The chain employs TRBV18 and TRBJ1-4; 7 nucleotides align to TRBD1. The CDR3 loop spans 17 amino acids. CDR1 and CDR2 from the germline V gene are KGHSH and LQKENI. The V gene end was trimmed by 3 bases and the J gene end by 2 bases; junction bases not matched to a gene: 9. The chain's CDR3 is CASSPLGQAKTNEKLFF. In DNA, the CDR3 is TGTGCCAGCTCACCCCTTGGACAGGCGAAGACTAATGAAAAACTGTTTTTT. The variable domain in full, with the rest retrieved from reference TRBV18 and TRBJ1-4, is NAGVMQNPRHLVRRRGQEARLRCSPMKGHSHVYWYRQLPEEGLKFMVYLQKENIIDESGMPKERFSAEFPKEGPSILRIQQVVRGDSAAYFCASSPLGQAKTNEKLFFGSGTQLSVL.

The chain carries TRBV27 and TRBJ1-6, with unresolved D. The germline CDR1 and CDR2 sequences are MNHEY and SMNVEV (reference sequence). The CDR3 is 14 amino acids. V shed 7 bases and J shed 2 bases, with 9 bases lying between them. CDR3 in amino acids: CASKDGTYNSPLHF. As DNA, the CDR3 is TGTGCCAGCAAGGACGGGACCTATAATTCACCCCTCCACTTT.

CDR3 DNA sequence: TGTGCCAGCAGCTTAGAAACAGGTTTCTATGGCTACACCTTC. This gives the protein CASSLETGFYGYTF. The V gene is TRBV7-2, the J gene TRBJ1-2, with a weak D call TRBD1 (5 bases). The V end lost 1 base, the J end lost 4 bases, and 10 bases lay between the germline ends. There are 14 residues in the CDR3. Germline CDR1 reads SGHTA; CDR2 reads FQGNSA.

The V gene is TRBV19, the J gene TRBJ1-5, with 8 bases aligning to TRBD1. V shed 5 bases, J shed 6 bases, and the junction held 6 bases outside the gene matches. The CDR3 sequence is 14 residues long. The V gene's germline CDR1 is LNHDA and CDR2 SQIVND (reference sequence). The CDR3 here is CASSLGQGSQPQHF. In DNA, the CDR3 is TGTGCCAGTAGTCTTGGACAGGGAAGTCAGCCCCAGCATTTT.

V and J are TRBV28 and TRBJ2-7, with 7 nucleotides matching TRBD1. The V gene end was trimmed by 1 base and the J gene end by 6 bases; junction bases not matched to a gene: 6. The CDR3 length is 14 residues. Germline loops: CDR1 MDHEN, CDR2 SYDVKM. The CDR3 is CASSLLGDRVEQYF. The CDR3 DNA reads TGTGCCAGCAGTTTATTGGGTGACAGGGTCGAGCAGTACTTC.

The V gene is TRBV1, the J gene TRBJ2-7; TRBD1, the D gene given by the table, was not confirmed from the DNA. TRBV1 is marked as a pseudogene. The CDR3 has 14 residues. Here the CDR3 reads CTSSQGDSSYEQYF. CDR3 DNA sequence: TGCACCAGCAGCCAAGGGGACAGCTCCTACGAGCAGTACTTC.

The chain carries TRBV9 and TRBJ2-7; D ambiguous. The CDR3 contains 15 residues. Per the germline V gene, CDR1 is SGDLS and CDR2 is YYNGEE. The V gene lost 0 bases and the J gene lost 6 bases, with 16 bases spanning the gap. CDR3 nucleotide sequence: TGTGCCAGCAGCGTAGGTGATAGCTGGGTGTTCGAGCAGTACTTC. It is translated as CASSVGDSWVFEQYF.

CDR3 in DNA: TGTGCCAGCAGCTTAAGCGCAGGGGGCGTATCGAACACCGGGGAGCTGTTTTTT. This codes for CASSLSAGGVSNTGELFF. The chain combines TRBV7-3 with TRBJ2-2; 8 bases agree with TRBD1. CDR3 length equals 18 residues. Germline-derived CDR1 and CDR2 are SGHTA and FQGTGA. V trimming: 1 base; J trimming: 0 bases; junction bases outside the gene matches: 7. The full variable domain, its missing parts supplied by reference TRBV7-3 and TRBJ2-2, is GAGVSQTPSNKVTEKGKYVELRCDPISGHTALYWYRQSLGQGPEFLIYFQGTGAADDSGLPNDRFFAVRPEGSVSTLKIQRTERGDSAVYLCASSLSAGGVSNTGELFFGEGSRLTVL.